The rows below give T cell receptor beta chains drawn from one sample of a study of blood T cells in healthy people across ages. Each CDR3 protein is one row after TCRdb ran MiXCR on the 5' RACE reads. The sample gives roughly 1.4 million distinct CDR3 sequences, approximately 63% of which show up once; 6.5% to 8% is in the top ten. Input material: blood. Receptors originate from a man younger than 35 in good health. The CDR3 runs from the conserved cysteine through the conserved F or W. The D gene is left open where the match is weak. Rows may omit the clone size; those that give it use once, few, many or a size class.

V gene	J gene	D gene	clone size	CDR3 protein	CDR3 DNA
TRBV4-2	TRBJ2-7	TRBD2	-	CASSQGLVGYEQYF	TGTGCCAGCAGCCAGGGACTAGTGGGCTACGAGCAGTACTTC
TRBV12-3/TRBV12-4	TRBJ2-5	TRBD2	-	CASTRTRYETQYF	TGTGCCAGCACAAGGACTAGGTACGAGACCCAGTACTTC
TRBV4-3	TRBJ2-1	-	-	CASSPGVGVEQFF	TGCGCCAGCAGCCCTGGGGTCGGGGTTGAGCAGTTCTTC
TRBV4-1	TRBJ1-4	-	-	CASSQWGDVNEKLFF	TGCGCCAGCAGCCAATGGGGCGACGTTAATGAAAAACTGTTTTTT
TRBV12-3/TRBV12-4	TRBJ2-4	TRBD1	-	CASSLAGGDTGGGIQYF	TGTGCCAGCAGTTTAGCGGGAGGCGATACAGGGGGCGGCATTCAGTACTTC
TRBV29-1	TRBJ2-1	TRBD2	-	CSVTSEYYNEQFF	TGCAGCGTTACTAGCGAATACTACAATGAGCAGTTCTTC
TRBV16	TRBJ1-2	TRBD1	-	CASSQAGQHYGYTF	TGTGCCAGCAGCCAAGCGGGACAGCACTATGGCTACACCTTC
TRBV10-3	TRBJ2-5	-	few	CAISGGRGETQYF	TGTGCCATCAGTGGCGGGCGCGGAGAGACCCAGTACTTC
TRBV7-9	TRBJ2-1	-	-	CASSPKTGRDEFF	TGTGCCAGCAGCCCCAAAACGGGACGAGACGAGTTCTTC
TRBV6-6	TRBJ2-7	TRBD1	-	CATNWDRAMDEQYF	TGTGCCACTAACTGGGACAGGGCAATGGACGAGCAGTACTTC
TRBV20-1	TRBJ2-3	TRBD2	few	CSARDLWFGELASSTQYF	TGCAGTGCTAGAGATCTTTGGTTTGGCGAACTAGCGTCGAGTACGCAGTATTTT
TRBV6-2/TRBV6-3	TRBJ2-4	TRBD1	-	CASSYSGTDKNIQYF	TGTGCCAGCAGTTACTCGGGGACAGACAAAAACATTCAGTACTTC
TRBV20-1	TRBJ2-1	TRBD2	-	CSASLRGRELAEQFF	TGCAGTGCTAGTTTAAGAGGGCGGGAGTTGGCTGAGCAGTTCTTC
TRBV14	TRBJ1-2	-	few	CASSQVGPFGYGYTF	TGTGCCAGCAGCCAAGTGGGGCCATTCGGCTATGGCTACACCTTC
TRBV3-1	TRBJ2-1	-	few	CASSQDGDVSYNEQFF	TGTGCCAGCAGCCAAGATGGGGACGTCTCCTACAATGAGCAGTTCTTC
TRBV3-1	TRBJ2-7	TRBD2	few	CASSQGASGTYEQYF	TGTGCCAGCAGCCAAGGGGCTAGCGGGACCTACGAGCAGTACTTC
TRBV20-1	TRBJ2-7	TRBD2	-	CSASPGLAGGFTYEQYF	TGCAGTGCTAGCCCCGGACTAGCGGGGGGATTTACCTACGAGCAGTACTTC
TRBV7-2	TRBJ1-5	-	-	CASSLVGQVNQPQHF	TGTGCCAGCAGCTTAGTCGGCCAGGTCAATCAGCCCCAGCATTTT
TRBV2	TRBJ1-4	-	few	CASRPPGAGLFF	TGTGCCAGCAGACCCCCCGGAGCCGGGCTGTTTTTT
TRBV28	TRBJ2-7	TRBD2	-	CASRRGFGGYEQYF	TGTGCCAGCCGGCGGGGGTTCGGGGGATACGAGCAGTACTTC
TRBV6-4	TRBJ1-1	-	-	CASSDLGNTEAFF	TGTGCCAGCAGTGACTTGGGGAACACTGAAGCTTTCTTT
TRBV2	TRBJ1-2	-	-	CASPKVHGYTF	TGTGCCAGCCCTAAGGTGCATGGCTACACCTTC
TRBV20-1	TRBJ2-7	TRBD2	few	CSARGLAATYEQYF	TGCAGTGCCCGAGGACTAGCGGCAACCTACGAGCAGTACTTC
TRBV21-1	TRBJ2-5	-	-	CASSTPQGRRETQYF	TGTGCCAGCAGCACCCCACAGGGTCGAAGGGAGACCCAGTACTTC
TRBV12-3/TRBV12-4	TRBJ1-2	-	-	CASSLAGGIYGYTF	TGTGCCAGCAGTTTAGCGGGCGGAATCTATGGCTACACCTTC
TRBV12-3/TRBV12-4	TRBJ2-1	-	-	CASSLESLDGSEQFF	TGTGCCAGCAGTTTAGAGAGTCTGGATGGCAGTGAGCAGTTCTTC
TRBV5-1	TRBJ2-6	TRBD2	-	CASSPPLAGVSGANVLTF	TGCGCCAGCAGCCCCCCACTAGCGGGAGTTTCTGGGGCCAACGTCCTGACTTTC
TRBV10-3	TRBJ2-1	-	-	CATSEGERGEQFF	TGTGCCACCTCTGAGGGAGAACGGGGTGAGCAGTTCTTC
TRBV20-1	TRBJ2-7	TRBD2	-	CSARGTSGSGEQYF	TGCAGTGCTAGAGGGACTAGCGGGAGTGGGGAGCAGTACTTC
TRBV5-1	TRBJ2-3	TRBD1	-	CASSLEQGDTDTQYF	TGCGCCAGCAGCTTGGAACAGGGGGACACAGATACGCAGTATTTT
TRBV7-2	TRBJ2-2	-	-	CASSLGGTTGELFF	TGTGCCAGCAGCTTAGGGGGGACCACCGGGGAGCTGTTTTTT
TRBV6-5	TRBJ2-3	TRBD2	-	CASSYSPGGADTQYF	TGTGCCAGCAGTTACTCGCCCGGGGGGGCCGATACGCAGTATTTT
TRBV7-9	TRBJ2-5	-	-	CASSLIVPPGTQYF	TGTGCCAGCAGCTTAATAGTCCCTCCGGGGACCCAGTACTTC
TRBV29-1	TRBJ2-5	-	-	CSAEGTGETQYF	TGCAGCGCCGAGGGTACGGGTGAGACCCAGTACTTC
TRBV6-6	TRBJ2-7	TRBD1	few	CASRRGQSYEQYF	TGTGCCAGCAGAAGGGGACAGAGCTACGAGCAGTACTTC
TRBV29-1	TRBJ2-1	-	-	CSGYGSINEQFF	TGCAGCGGATACGGGAGTATAAATGAGCAGTTCTTC
TRBV5-1	TRBJ1-2	-	-	CASSLAGEGYTF	TGTGCCAGCAGCTTGGCGGGGGAGGGCTACACCTTC
TRBV27	TRBJ2-3	-	-	CASSGIITDTQYF	TGTGCCAGCAGTGGAATTATCACAGATACGCAGTATTTT